The 13 T cell receptor beta chains presented below share a single source sample, sequenced in a study of CD8 T cells in Susac syndrome. Reverse transcription of roughly 0.5 to 1 ug RNA was performed with random hexamers. One entry per CDR3 protein, called by TCRdb with MiXCR from the immunoSEQ multiplex PCR reads. The profile shows approximately 110,000 distinct CDR3 sequences, over 90% of them singletons. Sequenced sample: CD8+ T cells from PBMCs. These receptors all stem from a human donor with multiple sclerosis.

The chain employs TRBV3-1 and TRBJ1-2; a weak D match, TRBD1 (6 bases). CDR1 and CDR2 from the germline V gene are LGHDT and YNNKEL (reference sequence). The CDR3 is made up of 14 amino acids. Trimming cost V 1 base and J 5 bases, with 11 bases left between them. The CDR3 DNA is TGTGCCAGCAGCCAAGGGCAGGGGATTTATGGCTACACCTTC. Its protein product is CASSQGQGIYGYTF.

This clonotype was detected once. V gene TRBV12-3 or TRBV12-4 combines with J gene TRBJ2-1; TRBD2 aligns across 9 bases. The CDR3 is made up of 14 amino acids. V lost 4 bases and J lost 7; bases outside the gene matches: 5. The CDR3 DNA reads as TGTGCCAGCAGTTCCGGGACTAGCCCTAATGAGCAGTTCTTC. Its translation is CASSSGTSPNEQFF.

CDR3 coding DNA: TGTGCCTCGGCAGACCCCTACGAGCAGTACTTC. As protein: CASADPYEQYF. The V gene is TRBV18, the J gene TRBJ2-7; unclear D gene. CDR3 size: 11 residues. V was trimmed by 11 bases and J by 2 bases, leaving 10 bases between them. Germline assignment: CDR1 KGHSH and CDR2 LQKENI.

This clonotype was detected only a few times. This chain links TRBV13 with TRBJ1-1; TRBD1 is a possible D gene (5 bases). The CDR3 runs 13 residues. The ends were cut back, 8 bases at V and 0 bases at J, with 10 bases in the middle. Germline V gene lookup returns CDR1 PRHDT and CDR2 FYEKMQ (reference sequence). CDR3 DNA sequence: TGTGCCAGCTCATCGGGGCTGAACACTGAAGCTTTCTTT. Translated, it gives CASSSGLNTEAFF.

In DNA, the CDR3 is TGTGCCAGCATGCCGACGACAGAGAGCTCCTACGAGCAGTACTTC. This codes for CASMPTTESSYEQYF. V usage is TRBV7-9 and J usage is TRBJ2-7; a possible D gene is TRBD1 (5 bases). This CDR3 contains 15 residues. Trimming took off 7 bases at V and 0 bases at J, with 16 bases between the two ends. CDR1 SEHNR and CDR2 FQNEAQ come from the germline V gene (reference sequence).

The V call is TRBV7-3, the J call TRBJ2-6; the D is unclear. This CDR3 is built from 13 residues. Germline V gene lookup returns CDR1 SGHTA and CDR2 FQGTGA. V was shortened by 4 bases and J by 3 bases, with 4 bases between the two germline ends. CDR3 DNA sequence: TGTGCCAGCAGCTATGGTGGGGCCAACGTCCTGACTTTC. This encodes CASSYGGANVLTF.

The chain couples TRBV6-5 to TRBJ2-2; the D is unclear. V lost 6 bases and J 3 bases, leaving 14 bases between the germline ends. The CDR3 sequence is 15 residues long. Looked up from germline, CDR1 is MNHEY and CDR2 is SVGAGI. This CDR3 is CASRPPDAYTGELFF. The CDR3 DNA follows: TGTGCCAGCAGACCACCGGACGCGTACACCGGGGAGCTGTTTTTT.

The V gene is TRBV28, the J gene TRBJ2-7; D not certain. Germline V gene data show CDR1 as MDHEN and CDR2 as SYDVKM. The length of the CDR3 is 14 residues. V was cut by 5 bases and J by 3 bases, with 14 bases left in between. As DNA, the CDR3 is TGTGCCAGCAGTCCTCCTGTCCGGAACTACGAGCAGTACTTC. As protein: CASSPPVRNYEQYF. Based on the CDR3 plus reference TRBV28 and TRBJ2-7, the full variable domain is DVKVTQSSRYLVKRTGEKVFLECVQDMDHENMFWYRQDPGLGLRLIYFSYDVKMKEKGDIPEGYSVSREKKERFSLILESASTNQTSMYLCASSPPVRNYEQYFGPGTRLTVT.

The chain combines TRBV6-2 or TRBV6-3 with TRBJ2-1; D remains ambiguous. CDR1 is MNHEY, CDR2 SVGEGT, per germline. V was clipped by 4 bases and J by 8 bases, with 6 bases between them. The CDR3 loop spans 11 amino acids. CDR3 DNA: TGTGCCAGCAGTTTTAGATATGAGCAGTTCTTC. It codes for CASSFRYEQFF.

The V and J genes are TRBV27 and TRBJ1-2; a possible D gene is TRBD1 (5 bases). The V end lost 5 bases, the J end lost 3 bases, and 10 bases lay between the germline ends. Germline V gives CDR1 MNHEY, CDR2 SMNVEV (reference sequence). This CDR3 comprises 13 residues. In DNA, the CDR3 is TGTGCCAGCAGTCACCAGGGAGACTATGGCTACACCTTC. Its translation is CASSHQGDYGYTF.

This chain joins TRBV27 and TRBJ2-7; D tentatively reads TRBD1 or TRBD2 (5 bases each). The CDR3 loop spans 15 amino acids. Between the trimmed V and J ends, which lost 6 bases and 6 bases, there was a span of 21 bases. The germline V gene has CDR1 MNHEY and CDR2 SMNVEV (reference sequence). The CDR3 bases are TGTGCCAGCAGGCCAACAGTTGGGGGACCTGGCGAGCAGTACGTC. It specifies CASRPTVGGPGEQYV.

V is TRBV9 and J is TRBJ2-1, with 11 bases fitting TRBD2. CDR3 length: 17 amino acids. Germline CDR1 SGDLS, CDR2 YYNGEE. The ends lost 1 base at V and 5 bases at J; junction bases unmatched: 8. CDR3 DNA: TGTGCCAGCAGCGTAAGAATAGCGGGAGGGCCGAACAATGAGCAGTTCTTC. Protein: CASSVRIAGGPNNEQFF.

The V call is TRBV4-1, the J call TRBJ2-2, with 7 bases lining up with TRBD2. The CDR3 totals 14 residues. Germline assignment: CDR1 MGHRA and CDR2 YSYEKL. Losses at the gene ends were 4 bases for V and 5 bases for J; bases not matched to a gene: 4. The CDR3 region has the DNA TGCGCCAGCAGCCCTAGGGAGGGTACCGGGGAGCTGTTTTTT. The encoded protein is CASSPREGTGELFF.